The T cell receptor (beta chain) under discussion was sequenced for a study of Graves' ophthalmopathy and Graves' hyperthyroidism. Study-wide results and limits: Among thyroid clonotypes expanded above 0.001 frequency, most also appeared in blood. A 13-signature model separated ophthalmopathy from stable hyperthyroidism, about 91% sensitivity, 81.08% specificity.

Germline CDR1 and CDR2: MNHEY and SVGEGT. Trimming shortened V by 2 bases and J by 0 bases, and 11 bases separated the two germline ends. This CDR3 is 16 amino acids long. Diagnostic conclusions were grounded in clinical symptoms, serum thyroxine, TRAb, thyroid ultrasound and orbital computed tomography. RNA transcripts provided the template for amplifying TCR beta CDR3 regions. First-round RT-PCR with HTBI primers preceded a second-round multiplex PCR. TCRdb re-analysed the multiplex PCR reads in MiXCR, keeping a single row per CDR3 protein. The table has about 400,000 distinct CDR3 sequences, 15% to 20% seen once; the top ten hold 1.5% to 2%. This clonotype was recorded at least ten times. No antigen is known for it.

Sequencing was done on a sample of peripheral blood. This chain connects TRBV6-2 or TRBV6-3 to TRBJ1-3; D possibly corresponds to TRBD1 (5 bases). This sequence originates from a woman aged 18-29 years with Graves' ophthalmopathy. The CDR3 spells CASSYERGTSGNTIYF. The CDR3 nucleotides read TGTGCCAGCAGTTACGAGCGGGGGACCTCTGGAAACACCATATATTTT.